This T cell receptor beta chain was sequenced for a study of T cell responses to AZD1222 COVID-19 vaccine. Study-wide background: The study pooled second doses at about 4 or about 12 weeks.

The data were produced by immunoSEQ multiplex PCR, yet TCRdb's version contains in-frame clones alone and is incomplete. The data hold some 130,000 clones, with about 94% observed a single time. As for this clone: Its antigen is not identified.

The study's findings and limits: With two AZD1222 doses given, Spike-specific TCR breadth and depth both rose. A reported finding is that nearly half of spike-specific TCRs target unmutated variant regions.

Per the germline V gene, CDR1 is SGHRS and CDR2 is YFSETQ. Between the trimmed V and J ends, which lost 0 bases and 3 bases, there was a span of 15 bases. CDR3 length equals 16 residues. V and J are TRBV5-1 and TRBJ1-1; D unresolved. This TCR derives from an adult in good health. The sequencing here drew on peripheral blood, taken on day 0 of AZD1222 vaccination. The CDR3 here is CASSLAQTGVYTEAFF. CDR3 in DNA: TGCGCCAGCAGCTTGGCACAGACGGGCGTATACACTGAAGCTTTCTTT. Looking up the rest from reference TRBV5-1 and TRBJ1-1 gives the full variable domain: KAGVTQTPRYLIKTRGQQVTLSCSPISGHRSVSWYQQTPGQGLQFLFEYFSETQRNKGNFPGRFSGRQFSNSRSEMNVSTLELGDSALYLCASSLAQTGVYTEAFFGQGTRLTVV.